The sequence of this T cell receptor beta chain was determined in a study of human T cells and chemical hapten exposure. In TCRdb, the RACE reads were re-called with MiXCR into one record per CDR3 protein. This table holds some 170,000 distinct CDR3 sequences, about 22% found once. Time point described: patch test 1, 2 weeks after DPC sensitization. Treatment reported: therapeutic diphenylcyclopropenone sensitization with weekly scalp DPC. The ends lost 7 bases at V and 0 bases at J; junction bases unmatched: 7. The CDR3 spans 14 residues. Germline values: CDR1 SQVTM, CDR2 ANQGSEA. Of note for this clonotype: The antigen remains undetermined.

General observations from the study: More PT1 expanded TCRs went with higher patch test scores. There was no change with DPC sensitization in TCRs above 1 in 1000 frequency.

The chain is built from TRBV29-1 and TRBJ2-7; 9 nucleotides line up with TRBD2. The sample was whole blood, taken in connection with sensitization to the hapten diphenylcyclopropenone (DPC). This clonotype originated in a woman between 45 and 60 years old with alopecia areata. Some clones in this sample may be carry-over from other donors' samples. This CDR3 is CSGGWTSDSYEQYF. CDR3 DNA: TGCAGCGGGGGTTGGACTAGCGACTCCTACGAGCAGTACTTC.